This entry concerns a single T cell receptor (beta chain). Its antigen is unidentified. The entry originates in a study of CD8 T cells in Susac syndrome. Across the study: Intravenous immunoglobulin alone or corticosteroids were being given to patients with Susac syndrome at blood draw, unless they were therapy-naive.

V lost 4 bases, J lost 1 base, and 9 bases stayed unmatched. The CDR3 covers 17 residues. The germline CDR1 and CDR2 sequences are DFQATT and SNEGSKA (reference sequence). The RNA, about 0.5 to 1 ug, was put through reverse transcription using random hexamers. MiXCR, applied by TCRdb to the immunoSEQ multiplex PCR reads, yields one record per CDR3 protein. The data contain approximately 80,000 distinct CDR3 sequences, roughly 95% of them singletons. The study's findings and limits: Total CD8+ and CD8+ TEMRA repertoires contained 15 to 20 and five Susac-specific public clones, respectively.

The sample comprised CD8+ T cells from PBMCs. The receptor was isolated from a human donor with Susac syndrome. The chain combines TRBV20-1 with TRBJ2-3; 12 bases are shared with TRBD2. DNA of the CDR3: TGCAGTGCTACGGGACTAACTAGCGGGGGGCGCACAGATACGCAGTATTTT. Translated, it gives CSATGLTSGGRTDTQYF.